This T cell receptor (beta chain) comes out of a study of CD8 T cells in Susac syndrome. From germline, CDR1 is LNHNV and CDR2 YYDKDF (reference sequence). V lost 0 bases and J 6 bases, leaving 6 bases between the germline ends. The CDR3 totals 13 residues. Sequencing targeted TCR beta in blood CD8+ and CD4+ T cells. Through negative isolation, CD4+ and CD8+ T cells were obtained, while TEMRA cells were enriched using FACS. Random hexamers were used to reverse transcribe the RNA input (about 0.45 to 1 ug). TCRdb called the immunoSEQ multiplex PCR reads again in MiXCR, with one record for every CDR3 protein. The sample carries 130,000 or so distinct CDR3 sequences, 95% to 96% recorded once.

The sample consisted of CD4+ T cells from PBMCs. The chain couples TRBV15 to TRBJ2-1; D remains ambiguous. The TCR comes from a human donor with Susac syndrome. CDR3 coding DNA: TGTGCCACCAGCAGAGATCGGAGCAATGAGCAGTTCTTC. It codes for CATSRDRSNEQFF.